One TCR beta chain is described in this entry. This sample was taken from a study of blood T cell repertoires in COVID-19. Study-wide background: Samples taken during acute and convalescent COVID-19 were collected in the United States, Italy and Spain. Sample material is recorded as cDNA or gDNA derived from T cells, B-cell-depleted T cells, or PBMCs.

V lost 4 bases and J 9 bases, leaving 16 bases between the germline ends. Germline CDR1 is MGHRA and CDR2 is YSYEKL. The CDR3 is made up of 14 amino acids. In the study's own analysis: Reference gene primer amplification in the assay estimated nucleated cell counts. Clones were read by immunoSEQ multiplex PCR, and TCRdb kept only the in-frame ones, dropping some. V and J calls plus clone size are reproduced from that table; the DNA served to infer D and trimming. This table holds about 150,000 clones, about 85% found once. Sequenced: peripheral blood. This chain links TRBV4-1 with TRBJ2-1; possibly TRBD2 for D (7 bases). The receptor comes from a woman aged 65 to 85 with acute or convalescent COVID-19. The CDR3 DNA follows: TGCGCCAGCAGCCGTTTGGCGGGGGCCGGTGAGCAGTTCTTC. This codes for CASSRLAGAGEQFF.